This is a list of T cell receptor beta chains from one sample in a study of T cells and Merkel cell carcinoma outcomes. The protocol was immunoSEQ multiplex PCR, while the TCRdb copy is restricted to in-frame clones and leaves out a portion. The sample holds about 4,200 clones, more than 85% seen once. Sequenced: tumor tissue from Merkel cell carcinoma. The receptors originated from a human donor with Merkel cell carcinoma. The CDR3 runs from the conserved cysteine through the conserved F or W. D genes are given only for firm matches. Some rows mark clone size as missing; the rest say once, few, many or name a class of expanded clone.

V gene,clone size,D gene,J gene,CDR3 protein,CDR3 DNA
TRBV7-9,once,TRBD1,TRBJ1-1,CASSPGQGSTEAFF,TGTGCCAGCAGCCCCGGACAGGGCTCCACTGAAGCTTTCTTT
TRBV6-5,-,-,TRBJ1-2,CASRAPNYGYTF,TGTGCCAGCCGGGCCCCAAACTATGGCTACACCTTC
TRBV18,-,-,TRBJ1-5,CASSPGGQGQPQHF,TGTGCCAGCTCACCGGGGGGGCAGGGCCAGCCCCAGCATTTT
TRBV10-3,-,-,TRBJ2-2,CAAGAGNTGELFF,TGTGCCGCCGGGGCGGGGAACACCGGGGAGCTGTTTTTT
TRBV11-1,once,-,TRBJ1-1,CASSLGWDAEAFF,TGTGCCAGCAGCTTAGGGTGGGATGCTGAAGCTTTCTTT
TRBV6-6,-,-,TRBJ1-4,CASSYRGKEEKLFF,TGTGCCAGCAGTTACAGGGGGAAGGAGGAAAAACTGTTTTTT
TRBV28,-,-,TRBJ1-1,CASSSPQEGAAFF,TGTGCCAGCAGTTCCCCCCAGGAGGGTGCTGCTTTCTTT
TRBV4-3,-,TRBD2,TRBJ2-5,CASSQDHGTRGETQYF,TGCGCCAGCAGCCAAGATCATGGGACTAGGGGGGAGACCCAGTACTTC
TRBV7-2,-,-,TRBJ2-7,CASSSGPNYEQYF,TGTGCCAGCAGCTCGGGACCGAACTACGAGCAGTACTTC
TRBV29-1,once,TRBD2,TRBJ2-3,CSVEGGKSTDTQYF,TGCAGCGTTGAGGGGGGGAAATCCACAGATACGCAGTATTTT
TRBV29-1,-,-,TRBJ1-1,CSSQGSQTEAFF,TGCAGCAGTCAGGGCTCCCAAACTGAAGCTTTCTTT
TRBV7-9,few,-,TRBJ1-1,CASSSAGANTEAFF,TGTGCCAGCAGCTCGGCGGGGGCGAACACTGAAGCTTTCTTT
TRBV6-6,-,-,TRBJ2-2,CASSYSIPVTGELFF,TGTGCCAGCAGTTACTCGATTCCAGTCACCGGGGAGCTGTTTTTT
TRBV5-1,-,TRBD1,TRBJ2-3,CASSLVQGATDTQYF,TGCGCCAGCAGCTTGGTTCAGGGGGCTACAGATACGCAGTATTTT
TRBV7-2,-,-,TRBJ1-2,CASSVTGTSGYTF,TGTGCCAGCAGCGTTACAGGGACTTCTGGCTACACCTTC
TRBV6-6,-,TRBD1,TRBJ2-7,CASTLTGGGEQYF,TGTGCCAGCACCTTGACAGGGGGAGGCGAGCAGTACTTC
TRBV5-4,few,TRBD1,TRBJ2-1,CASSLQGPYNEQFF,TGTGCCAGCAGCCTACAGGGGCCGTACAATGAGCAGTTCTTC
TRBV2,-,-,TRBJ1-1,CASSVGWGTEAFF,TGTGCCAGCAGTGTCGGGTGGGGCACTGAAGCTTTCTTT
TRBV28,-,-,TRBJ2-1,CASSLSLSGREQFF,TGTGCTAGCAGTTTATCCCTATCAGGGAGGGAGCAGTTCTTC
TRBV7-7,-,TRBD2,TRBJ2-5,CASSLGGSGGDQETQYF,TGTGCTAGCAGCTTAGGAGGTAGCGGGGGGGATCAAGAGACCCAGTACTTC
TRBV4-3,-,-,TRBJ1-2,CASSQGAGDKDGYTF,TGCGCCAGCAGCCAAGGGGCTGGGGATAAGGATGGCTACACCTTC
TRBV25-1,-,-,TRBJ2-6,CASSDRGAISGANVLTF,TGTGCCAGCAGTGACAGGGGGGCCATCTCTGGGGCCAACGTCCTGACTTTC
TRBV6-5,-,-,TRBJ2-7,CASSDQGSSYEQYF,TGTGCCAGCAGTGATCAGGGCAGCTCCTACGAGCAGTACTTC
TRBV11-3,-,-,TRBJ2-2,CASSRGANTGELFF,TGTGCCAGCAGCCGTGGCGCGAACACCGGGGAGCTGTTTTTT
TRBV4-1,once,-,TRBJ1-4,CASSPGANGEKLFF,TGCGCCAGCAGCCCTGGGGCCAATGGTGAAAAACTGTTTTTT
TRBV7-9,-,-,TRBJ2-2,CTSSLVVAGELFF,TGTACCAGCAGCTTAGTAGTCGCCGGGGAGCTGTTTTTT
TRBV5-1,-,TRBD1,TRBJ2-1,CASSLGTGAIHNEQFF,TGCGCCAGCAGCTTAGGGACAGGGGCAATTCACAATGAGCAGTTCTTC
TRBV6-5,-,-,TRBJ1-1,CASSLRPEGGEAFF,TGTGCCAGCAGTCTTCGACCAGAGGGGGGTGAAGCTTTCTTT
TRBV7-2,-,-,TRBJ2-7,CASSLYEPPGYEQYF,TGTGCCAGCAGCTTATACGAGCCTCCGGGTTACGAGCAGTACTTC
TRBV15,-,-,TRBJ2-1,CATSSGADYNEQFF,TGTGCCACCAGCAGTGGGGCTGATTACAATGAGCAGTTCTTC
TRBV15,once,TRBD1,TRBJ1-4,CATSASGTGSNQGFF,TGTGCCACCAGCGCCTCCGGGACAGGGTCGAATCAGGGGTTTTTT
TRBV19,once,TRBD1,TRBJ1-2,CASSIDLGQGYGYTF,TGTGCCAGTAGTATAGATCTCGGACAGGGCTATGGCTACACCTTC
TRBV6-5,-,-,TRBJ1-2,CASRPGAYYGYTF,TGTGCCAGCAGGCCCGGGGCCTATTATGGCTACACCTTC
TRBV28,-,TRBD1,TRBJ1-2,CASRVGTGGKGYTF,TGTGCCAGCAGAGTGGGGACAGGGGGGAAAGGCTACACCTTC
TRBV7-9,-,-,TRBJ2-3,CASSLKADTQYF,TGTGCCAGCAGCTTAAAAGCTGATACGCAGTATTTT
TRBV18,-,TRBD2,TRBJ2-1,CASSRREMAGGNEQFF,TGTGCCAGCTCACGGCGGGAAATGGCGGGGGGAAATGAGCAGTTCTTC
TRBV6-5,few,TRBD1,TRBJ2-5,CASSLQGAWQETQYF,TGTGCCAGCAGTTTACAGGGGGCTTGGCAAGAGACCCAGTACTTC
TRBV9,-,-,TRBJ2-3,CASSPLDKVLTDTQYF,TGTGCCAGCAGCCCCCTCGACAAGGTCTTAACAGATACGCAGTATTTT
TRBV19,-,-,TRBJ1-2,CASSLLTDPNYGYTF,TGTGCCAGTAGTCTCTTGACAGATCCTAACTATGGCTACACCTTC